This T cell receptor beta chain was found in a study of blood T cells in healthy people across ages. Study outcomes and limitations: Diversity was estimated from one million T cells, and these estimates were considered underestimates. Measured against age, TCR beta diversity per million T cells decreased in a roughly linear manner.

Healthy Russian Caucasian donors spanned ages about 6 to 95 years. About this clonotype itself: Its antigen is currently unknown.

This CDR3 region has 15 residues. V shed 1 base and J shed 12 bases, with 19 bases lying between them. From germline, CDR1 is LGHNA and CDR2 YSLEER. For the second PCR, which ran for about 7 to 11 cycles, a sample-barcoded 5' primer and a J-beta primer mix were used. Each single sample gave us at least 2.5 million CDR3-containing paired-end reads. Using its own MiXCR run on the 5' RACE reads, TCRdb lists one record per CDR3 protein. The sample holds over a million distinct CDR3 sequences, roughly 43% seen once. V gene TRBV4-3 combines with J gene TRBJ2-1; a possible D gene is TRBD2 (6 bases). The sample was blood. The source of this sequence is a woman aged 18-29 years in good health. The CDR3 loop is CASSQGGGTYDGQFF. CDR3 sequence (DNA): TGCGCCAGCAGCCAAGGGGGCGGGACCTACGATGGGCAGTTCTTC.